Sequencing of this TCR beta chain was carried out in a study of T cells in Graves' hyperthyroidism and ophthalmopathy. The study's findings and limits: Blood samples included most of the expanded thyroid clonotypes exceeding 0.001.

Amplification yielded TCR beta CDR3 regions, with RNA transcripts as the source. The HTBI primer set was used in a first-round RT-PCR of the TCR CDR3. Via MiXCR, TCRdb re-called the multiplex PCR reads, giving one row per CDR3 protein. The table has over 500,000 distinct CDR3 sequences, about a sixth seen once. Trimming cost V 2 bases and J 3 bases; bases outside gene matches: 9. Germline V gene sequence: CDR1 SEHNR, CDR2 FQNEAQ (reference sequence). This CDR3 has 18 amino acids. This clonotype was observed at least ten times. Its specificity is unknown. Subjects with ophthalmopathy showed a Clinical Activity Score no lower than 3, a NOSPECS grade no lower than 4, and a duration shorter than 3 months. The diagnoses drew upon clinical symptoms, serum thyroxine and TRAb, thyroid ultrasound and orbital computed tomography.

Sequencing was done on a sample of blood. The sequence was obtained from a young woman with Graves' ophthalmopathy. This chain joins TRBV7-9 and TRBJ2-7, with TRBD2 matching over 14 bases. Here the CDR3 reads CASSLTAGLAGVGYEQYF. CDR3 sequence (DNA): TGTGCCAGCAGCTTAACGGCGGGACTAGCGGGAGTAGGCTACGAGCAGTACTTC.